The next 19 T cell receptor beta chains were all read from a single sample in a study of blood T cell repertoires in COVID-19 (dated by TCRdb to the early 2020s). The library came from the immunoSEQ multiplex PCR assay. What TCRdb holds here is the immuneACCESS table cut down to in-frame rearrangements. Part of the clones is not present; checked against another copy, under half of the missing clones reflect an unresolved V gene, and the others are unexplained. The sample profile shows 120,000 or so clones; 82% of them were found once. The ten largest clones take up more than 4.5% of the sample. The material sequenced was peripheral blood. These receptors originate from a woman aged 70-85 years with acute or convalescent COVID-19.

The chain employs TRBV5-1 and TRBJ1-2; 10 nucleotides agree with TRBD1. Germline V gene sequence: CDR1 SGHRS, CDR2 YFSETQ. The trim removed 3 bases at V and 8 bases at J, leaving 1 base unmatched. The CDR3 length is 12 residues. For the CDR3, the DNA is TGCGCCAGCAGCTGGGACAGGGGAGGCTACACCTTC. It yields the protein CASSWDRGGYTF.

V and J are TRBV11-3 and TRBJ2-5; D might be TRBD1 (5 bases). Germline V CDR1 and CDR2: SGHNT, YENEEA. The CDR3 is 16 residues long. V lost 0 bases, J lost 6 bases, and 17 bases lay in between. The CDR3 DNA sequence: TGTGCCAGCAGCTTAGATCAGTATCGCGCAGGGAAGACCCAGTACTTC. This codes for CASSLDQYRAGKTQYF.

This clone was seen more than once but under ten times. The chain couples TRBV10-1 to TRBJ1-4; 7 bases align to TRBD1. The CDR3 runs to 17 residues. CDR1 is WNHNN and CDR2 is SYGVQD in the germline V gene (reference sequence). Trimming removed 4 bases from V and 0 bases from J; junction bases left unmatched: 8. CDR3 bases: TGCGCCAGCAGTGGAGCCGATGGACAGGCAACTAATGAAAAACTGTTTTTT. Translated: CASSGADGQATNEKLFF.

V usage is TRBV19 and J usage is TRBJ1-1; tentatively, D is TRBD1 (6 bases). Germline-derived CDR1 and CDR2 are LNHDA and SQIVND (reference sequence). The CDR3 consists of 13 residues. Trimming cost V 8 bases and J 1 base, with 11 bases left between them. Written as DNA, the CDR3 is TGTGCCAGTCGGACAGAAGGGAACACTGAAGCTTTCTTT. Its translation is CASRTEGNTEAFF.

V gene TRBV18 combines with J gene TRBJ2-2, with a tentative D call TRBD2 (5 bases). CDR3 size: 13 residues. The germline V gene has CDR1 KGHSH and CDR2 LQKENI. V was trimmed by 2 bases and J by 5 bases, leaving 6 bases between them. DNA for the CDR3: TGTGCCAGCTCACCAGGCGGGACCGGGGAGCTGTTTTTT. Encoded protein: CASSPGGTGELFF.

This clone has a single count. The chain joins TRBV5-1 to TRBJ2-2, with 9 bases fitting TRBD2. Germline V CDR1 and CDR2: SGHRS, YFSETQ. The CDR3 spans 15 residues. J lost 7 bases, V lost 1 base, and 5 bases had no gene match. The CDR3, as DNA: TGCGCCAGCAGCTTGAATAGCGGGGGTATCGGGGAGCTGTTTTTT. It encodes CASSLNSGGIGELFF. The variable domain in full, completed from reference TRBV5-1 and TRBJ2-2, reads KAGVTQTPRYLIKTRGQQVTLSCSPISGHRSVSWYQQTPGQGLQFLFEYFSETQRNKGNFPGRFSGRQFSNSRSEMNVSTLELGDSALYLCASSLNSGGIGELFFGEGSRLTVL.

In this sample, this clone turned up a few times. The CDR3 spells CASSLRGGFDEQFF. The CDR3 DNA reads as TGTGCCAGCAGCTTGCGGGGGGGGTTTGATGAGCAGTTCTTC. The chain links TRBV7-2 to TRBJ2-1; 9 bases align to TRBD2. V shed 3 bases, J shed 8 bases, and the junction held 5 bases outside the gene matches. CDR1 SGHTA and CDR2 FQGNSA come from the germline V gene. CDR3 size: 14 residues.

The chain employs TRBV3-1 (or the pseudogene TRBV3-2) and TRBJ2-7, with 10 nucleotides matching TRBD2. Per the germline V gene, CDR1 is LGHDT and CDR2 is YNNKEL (reference sequence). Trimming removed 3 bases from V and 5 bases from J; junction bases left unmatched: 10. The CDR3 runs to 16 residues. This CDR3 is CASSQLVAGGCNEQYV. CDR3 nucleotides: TGTGCCAGCAGCCAGCTGGTAGCGGGGGGTTGCAACGAGCAGTACGTC.

This chain joins TRBV10-2 and TRBJ2-6; 9 bases match TRBD1. The CDR3 length is 18 residues. Germline V gene sequence: CDR1 WSHSY, CDR2 SAAADI. J was trimmed by 0 bases and V by 2 bases; bases with no gene match: 5. The CDR3 DNA follows: TGCGCCAGCAGTGAGGGGACAGGGTTTTTCTCTGGGGCCAACGTCCTGACTTTC. Its protein is CASSEGTGFFSGANVLTF.

J is TRBJ1-5 and V is TRBV18; 7 positions agree with TRBD1. The germline V gene encodes CDR1 KGHSH and CDR2 LQKENI. The CDR3 has 16 amino acids. V shed 5 bases and J 5 bases; nucleotides not matched to a gene: 12. The CDR3 spells CASSVDRSMTYQPQHF. The DNA of the CDR3 is TGTGCCAGCTCAGTGGACAGGTCGATGACCTATCAGCCCCAGCATTTT.

The chain is built from TRBV18 and TRBJ1-2; D may be TRBD1 (5 bases). V was trimmed by 3 bases and J by 8 bases, leaving 19 bases between them. The CDR3 totals 15 residues. The germline gives CDR1 KGHSH, CDR2 LQKENI. This CDR3 is CASSPGKGALGGYTF. CDR3 DNA: TGTGCCAGCTCACCTGGTAAAGGGGCCCTGGGAGGCTACACCTTC.

The chain joins TRBV6-5 to TRBJ1-1; no clear D gene. The V and J ends lost 0 bases and 11 bases respectively, with 16 bases between them. Germline-derived CDR1 and CDR2 are MNHEY and SVGAGI. The CDR3 spans 14 residues. The CDR3 loop is CASSYSITALNAFF. In nucleotides, the CDR3 is TGTGCCAGCAGTTACTCGATTACAGCCCTGAACGCTTTCTTT.

The rearrangement uses TRBV3-1 (or the pseudogene TRBV3-2) and TRBJ2-2, with 9 bases fitting TRBD1. The junction had 9 bases not matched to a gene; V was cut back by 5 bases and J by 5 bases. This CDR3 contains 16 residues. From germline, CDR1 is LGHDT and CDR2 YNNKEL (reference sequence). CDR3 loop: CASSGGGQGGTGELFF. In nucleotides, the CDR3 is TGTGCCAGCAGCGGGGGGGGACAGGGAGGAACCGGGGAGCTGTTTTTT.

J is TRBJ1-6 and V is TRBV10-3; D gene uncertain. CDR1 and CDR2 from the germline V gene are ENHRY and SYGVKD. CDR3 length: 15 residues. Trimming stripped 7 bases from V and 1 base from J, with 11 bases between. For the CDR3, the DNA is TGTGCCATCAAGGAGGGTATGTCCTATAATTCACCCCTCCACTTT. Translated: CAIKEGMSYNSPLHF.

This chain connects TRBV5-6 to TRBJ2-2; 10 bases align to TRBD2. The trim removed 3 bases at V and 7 bases at J, leaving 15 bases unmatched. CDR1 is SGHDT, CDR2 YYEEEE, per germline. This CDR3 is 18 amino acids long. CDR3 protein: CASSSFKTSGLYSGELFF. Here the CDR3 DNA reads TGTGCCAGCAGCTCCTTCAAGACTAGCGGGTTATATAGCGGGGAGCTGTTTTTT.

This sequence joins TRBV4-1 and TRBJ2-1, with a tentative D call TRBD1 (6 bases). The V gene lost 1 base and the J gene lost 3 bases, with 13 bases spanning the gap. The germline V gene has CDR1 MGHRA and CDR2 YSYEKL. The CDR3 sequence is 16 residues long. The CDR3 loop reads CASSQGTGQFYNEQFF. The CDR3 region has the DNA TGCGCCAGCAGCCAAGGAACAGGGCAGTTCTACAATGAGCAGTTCTTC.

The rearrangement joins TRBV11-3 to TRBJ1-2, with D hard to call. CDR3 length: 13 residues. Germline V lookup: CDR1 SGHNT, CDR2 YENEEA. Trimming cost V 1 base and J 4 bases, with 7 bases left between them. CDR3 sequence reads: CASSLVPGYGYTF. CDR3 DNA sequence: TGTGCCAGCAGCTTAGTTCCGGGCTATGGCTACACCTTC.

Notes on this clone: The sample has other DNA sequences that encode this CDR3 too. The V gene is TRBV7-2, the J gene TRBJ1-5; no reliable D call. Germline V lookup: CDR1 SGHTA, CDR2 FQGNSA. Trimming took off 1 base at V and 5 bases at J, with 6 bases between the two ends. This CDR3 is built from 13 residues. This chain's CDR3 is CASSLVRDQPQHF. The CDR3, as DNA: TGTGCCAGCAGCTTAGTGCGGGATCAGCCCCAGCATTTT.

The chain is built from TRBV7-9 and TRBJ1-6; 11 nucleotides align to TRBD1. V shed 4 bases, J shed 7 bases, and the junction held 9 bases outside the gene matches. The CDR3 runs to 17 residues. CDR1 and CDR2 from the germline V gene are SEHNR and FQNEAQ (reference sequence). CDR3: CASSSRSGTGGNSPLHF. The CDR3 DNA follows: TGTGCCAGCAGCTCGCGGTCCGGGACAGGGGGGAATTCACCCCTCCACTTT.